The sample holds many counts of the clone carrying this T cell receptor (beta chain). Germline CDR1 reads DFQATT; CDR2 reads SNEGSKA (reference sequence). Germline trimming cut 2 bases from V and 4 bases from J; bases unmatched to any gene: 5. The length of the CDR3 is 13 residues. This sample was taken from a study of regulatory T cells in long-lasting Graves disease. The TCR beta library used iRepertoire HTBI primers with Arm-PCR amplification of CDR3. TCRdb fed the multiplex PCR reads into MiXCR, producing one record per CDR3 protein. The sample consists of approximately 490,000 distinct CDR3 sequences, roughly 15% of them appearing once. Described time point: newly diagnosed GD, antithyroid drugs for less than 3 months. PBMC-derived RNA was used for the TCR library. These data also featured in a second study, about T cells in Graves' hyperthyroidism and ophthalmopathy. According to that study: Within blood appeared most thyroid clonotypes that had expanded above 0.001.

Sample: peripheral blood mononuclear cells (PBMCs), taken at new diagnosis, from a patient treated with antithyroid drugs. This rearrangement joins TRBV20-1 to TRBJ2-7, with 7 positions matching TRBD1. The TCR originated in a man aged 40-49 years with Graves disease. CDR3 sequence reads: CSARLVRGYEQYF. The CDR3 DNA sequence: TGCAGTGCTAGATTGGTCAGGGGGTACGAGCAGTACTTC.